In this sample, the clone carrying this T cell receptor (beta chain) turned up a few times. The antigen remains unidentified. CDR1 is SGDLS and CDR2 is YYNGEE in the germline V gene. V shed 4 bases and J 7 bases; nucleotides not matched to a gene: 7. The CDR3 runs to 14 residues. These data belong to a study of identical twins. Study outcomes and limitations: Insertions ran lower in abundant cord blood beta clonotypes, though not in memory repertoires.

TCRdb reanalysed the 5' RACE reads using MiXCR and keeps one entry per CDR3 protein. The data hold about 1.7 million distinct CDR3 sequences, with roughly a third observed a single time. The chain joins TRBV9 to TRBJ2-1; 8 bases agree with TRBD2. The specimen was cord blood. The receptor was isolated from a newborn girl in good health. The CDR3 sequence is CASSPKAGENEQFF. CDR3 nucleotides: TGTGCCAGCAGCCCAAAAGCGGGAGAGAATGAGCAGTTCTTC.